Each of the 16 T cell receptor beta chains below was sequenced from the same sample in a study of cytomegalovirus exposure and HLA in healthy donors. It was with 60 Vbeta and 13 Jbeta primers that the PCR ran. The repertoire was sequenced with immunoSEQ multiplex PCR; TCRdb's copy has only in-frame clones and lacks some. Among around 63,000 clones, more than 65% were seen once, and the ten largest hold under 3%. Input material: PBMCs. These receptors originate from a woman aged 25-40 years in good health and CMV-seronegative.

V is TRBV11-2 and J is TRBJ2-1; 8 bases map to TRBD1. The germline V gene has CDR1 SGHAT and CDR2 FQNNGV. The CDR3 has 15 amino acids. V lost 5 bases and J lost 5; bases outside the gene matches: 8. The CDR3 sequence is CASSLTGGLNNEQFF. The CDR3 nucleotides read TGTGCCAGCAGCCTAACAGGGGGGTTAAACAATGAGCAGTTCTTC.

The V and J genes are TRBV13 and TRBJ2-7; 7 nucleotides line up with TRBD1. V lost 5 bases to trimming and J lost 6 bases; unmatched junction nucleotides: 13. Germline V gene lookup returns CDR1 PRHDT and CDR2 FYEKMQ (reference sequence). The CDR3 has 15 residues. The CDR3 is CASSPTPRQGLEQYF. CDR3 DNA: TGTGCCAGCAGCCCTACACCTCGACAGGGCCTCGAGCAGTACTTC.

The chain has TRBV7-9 and TRBJ2-1; 7 nucleotides line up with TRBD1. This CDR3 comprises 15 residues. Germline V gene sequence: CDR1 SEHNR, CDR2 FQNEAQ (reference sequence). With 6 bases clipped from V and 1 base from J, the junction kept 6 bases outside the gene matches. This CDR3 is CASSPTGVSYNEQFF. DNA of the CDR3: TGTGCCAGCAGTCCAACAGGGGTTTCCTACAATGAGCAGTTCTTC.

The gene calls are TRBV7-5 and TRBJ1-5; the table names TRBD1, a call not compared with the DNA. TRBV7-5 is reported as a pseudogene. This CDR3 contains 14 residues. The CDR3 is CVRSLTGENQPQHF. In DNA, the CDR3 is TGTGTCAGAAGCTTAACAGGGGAGAATCAGCCCCAGCATTTT.

This rearrangement joins TRBV6-6 to TRBJ2-5, with 8 nucleotides matching TRBD2. Trimming removed 2 bases from V and 1 base from J; junction bases left unmatched: 6. Looked up from germline, CDR1 is MNHNY and CDR2 is SVGAGI (reference sequence). The CDR3 covers 16 residues. The CDR3 DNA reads as TGTGCCAGCAGTTACCCCTTCGGGGGGGGCCAAGAGACCCAGTACTTC. Its translation is CASSYPFGGGQETQYF.

V is TRBV10-3 and J is TRBJ1-2, with D perhaps matching TRBD1 (5 bases). Trimming took 6 bases from V and 8 from J, leaving 13 bases between them. CDR3 length equals 12 residues. Germline values: CDR1 ENHRY, CDR2 SYGVKD. Here the CDR3 reads CAISRDAGGYTF. The CDR3 nucleotides read TGTGCCATCAGCAGGGATGCTGGCGGCTACACCTTC.

The gene calls are TRBV10-1 and TRBJ1-1, with 7 bases that match TRBD1. J lost 0 bases, V lost 5 bases, and 12 bases had no gene match. CDR1 is WNHNN, CDR2 SYGVQD, per germline (reference sequence). The CDR3 is 17 amino acids. The CDR3 region has the DNA TGCGCCAGCAGTCCCGGAGGGGGCGCAGCCATGAACACTGAAGCTTTCTTT. It translates to CASSPGGGAAMNTEAFF.

The chain couples TRBV5-1 to TRBJ2-5; D gene unclear. The V end lost 1 base, the J end lost 3 bases, and 19 bases lay between the germline ends. The length of the CDR3 is 17 residues. Germline V gene lookup returns CDR1 SGHRS and CDR2 YFSETQ. The CDR3 is CASSLLGAAYREETQYF. The CDR3 nucleotides read TGCGCCAGCAGCTTGCTTGGTGCGGCCTACCGCGAAGAGACCCAGTACTTC.

This rearrangement joins TRBV19 to TRBJ1-1, with TRBD1 as a possible D gene (6 bases). From germline, CDR1 is LNHDA and CDR2 SQIVND (reference sequence). The CDR3 covers 13 residues. V lost 4 bases and J 1 base, leaving 7 bases between the germline ends. The CDR3 region is CASSTQGNTEAFF. The CDR3 nucleotides are TGTGCCAGTAGTACACAGGGGAACACTGAAGCTTTCTTT.

The chain carries TRBV19 and TRBJ2-1, with 7 positions matching TRBD1. The CDR3 sequence is 17 residues long. Germline V CDR1 and CDR2: LNHDA, SQIVND (reference sequence). V shed 5 bases, J shed 4 bases, and the junction held 14 bases outside the gene matches. The chain's CDR3 is CASSLSVWDRTYNEQFF. As DNA, the CDR3 is TGTGCCAGTAGTCTCTCGGTATGGGACAGAACTTACAATGAGCAGTTCTTC.

The chain is built from TRBV30 and TRBJ2-3, with a tentative D call TRBD1 (5 bases). The CDR3 consists of 16 residues. Trimming cost V 1 base and J 0 bases, with 14 bases left between them. The V gene's germline CDR1 is GTSNPN and CDR2 SVGIG (reference sequence). CDR3 loop: CAWSAQGLPSTDTQYF. CDR3 DNA: TGTGCCTGGAGTGCCCAGGGTCTCCCTAGCACAGATACGCAGTATTTT.

This clone was detected only once. The chain employs TRBV30 and TRBJ1-2; possibly TRBD1 for D (5 bases). Germline V gene lookup returns CDR1 GTSNPN and CDR2 SVGIG (reference sequence). With 0 bases removed from V and 10 bases from J, the gap between germline ends came to 12 bases. The CDR3 totals 12 residues. Here the CDR3 DNA reads TGTGCCTGGAGTGTAGAGGAGACAGACTACACCTTC. It yields the protein CAWSVEETDYTF.

This rearrangement joins TRBV18 to TRBJ1-2; 7 bases are a match to TRBD1. The CDR3 extends over 14 amino acids. V gave up 3 bases and J gave up 1 base; unmatched junction bases: 2. Germline-derived CDR1 and CDR2 are KGHSH and LQKENI. CDR3 nucleotides: TGTGCCAGCTCACCGACAGGGATTAACTATGGCTACACCTTC. Its protein product is CASSPTGINYGYTF.

This sequence joins TRBV28 and TRBJ2-1, with TRBD2 matching 8 bases. Germline V lookup: CDR1 MDHEN, CDR2 SYDVKM. There are 17 residues in the CDR3. Trimming at V came to 6 bases and at J to 0 bases, leaving 10 bases not matched to a gene. CDR3 in DNA: TGTGCCAGCAGCTTAAGGGTGGGACTAGGCTCCTACAATGAGCAGTTCTTC. Translation gives CASSLRVGLGSYNEQFF.

This chain uses TRBV18 with TRBJ2-3, with 13 bases identical to TRBD2. Germline CDR1 KGHSH, CDR2 LQKENI. V was pared by 2 bases and J by 0 bases, with 8 bases of the junction left unmatched. This CDR3 is 19 amino acids long. This chain's CDR3 is CASSPRLAGGDTSTDTQYF. The DNA of the CDR3 is TGTGCCAGCTCACCAAGACTAGCGGGGGGTGACACTAGCACAGATACGCAGTATTTT.

The table lists this clone with a few counts. The chain recombines TRBV6-5 with TRBJ2-7; the D gene is possibly TRBD2 (6 bases). Germline V gene sequence: CDR1 MNHEY, CDR2 SVGAGI. This CDR3 region has 13 residues. V dropped 7 bases and J dropped 5 bases, with 15 bases sitting between them. Written as DNA, the CDR3 is TGTGCCAGCAAGGAGGGAGGTCCCAACGAGCAGTACTTC. It encodes CASKEGGPNEQYF.